A selection of T cell receptor beta chains follows, all from one sample in a study of beta chain features in type 1 diabetes. Sequencing was performed with immunoSEQ multiplex PCR; in TCRdb, only in-frame clones are kept and a portion is missing. The sample yields about 170,000 clones, about 8% seen once. The source material was central memory CD4+ T cells from blood. Every receptor here comes from a woman aged 40 to 55 with type 1 diabetes. The CDR3 runs from the conserved cysteine through the conserved F or W. Each record gives: J gene, V gene, D gene, clone size, CDR3 DNA, CDR3 protein. A D gene is named only where the DNA matches it firmly. Only part of the rows carry a size: once, few, many, or a class if the clone is expanded.

J: TRBJ1-4; V: TRBV30; D: .; size: .; DNA: TGTGCCTGGAGTGTAAAAGGGGCAGGGAATGAAAAACTGTTTTTT; CDR3: CAWSVKGAGNEKLFF
J: TRBJ2-1; V: TRBV4-1; D: .; size: few; DNA: TGCGCCAGCAGCCCAGAGGTGACGAGAGGAGGCAATGAGCAGTTCTTC; CDR3: CASSPEVTRGGNEQFF
J: TRBJ2-1; V: TRBV7-3; D: TRBD2; size: few; DNA: TGTGCCAGCAGCTTAAACCTAGCGGGAGGGGCCAATGAGCAGTTCTTC; CDR3: CASSLNLAGGANEQFF
J: TRBJ1-3; V: TRBV28; D: TRBD1; size: few; DNA: TGTGCCAGCAGCGGGCAGGGGGTCGGAAACACCATATATTTT; CDR3: CASSGQGVGNTIYF
J: TRBJ1-2; V: TRBV28; D: .; size: .; DNA: TGTGCCAGCAGGAGCGGGCCGCGGACGGATGGCTACACCTTC; CDR3: CASRSGPRTDGYTF
J: TRBJ2-7; V: TRBV5-4; D: TRBD1; size: few; DNA: TGTGCCATCTCGGACAGGGGGGTCCACGAGCAGTACTTC; CDR3: CAISDRGVHEQYF
J: TRBJ2-2; V: TRBV4-3; D: TRBD2; size: many; DNA: TGCGCCAGCAGCCATGGAGCGGGAGTCGATACCGGGGAGCTGTTTTTT; CDR3: CASSHGAGVDTGELFF
J: TRBJ2-5; V: TRBV7-3; D: .; size: few; DNA: TGTGCCAGCAGCCGTTCCGGAGGTCGGGAGACCCAGTACTTC; CDR3: CASSRSGGRETQYF
J: TRBJ1-6; V: TRBV19; D: TRBD1; size: few; DNA: TGTGCCAGTAGTTCCCAAACAGGGGGCAATTCACCCCTCCACTTT; CDR3: CASSSQTGGNSPLHF
J: TRBJ2-1; V: TRBV5-4; D: .; size: few; DNA: TGTGCCAGCAGCTCGAGAGGGAGCGATGAGCAGTTCTTC; CDR3: CASSSRGSDEQFF
J: TRBJ1-4; V: TRBV19; D: TRBD1; size: .; DNA: TGTGCCAGTAGTATCGTCGGGACAGCAGGAAAACTGTTTTTT; CDR3: CASSIVGTAGKLFF
J: TRBJ1-2; V: TRBV29-1; D: .; size: few; DNA: TGCAGCGTCCATCGGCAGTCCGGAGCAGGGTATGGCTACACCTTC; CDR3: CSVHRQSGAGYGYTF
J: TRBJ1-5; V: TRBV4-3; D: TRBD1; size: .; DNA: TGCGCCAGCAGCCAAGATTTCCTACGAGGGGGCGCCATGAATCAGCCCCAGCATTTT; CDR3: CASSQDFLRGGAMNQPQHF
J: TRBJ2-5; V: TRBV7-2; D: TRBD2; size: few; DNA: TGTGCCAGCAGCGGCTCCCCGGGACTAGCGGGAGGGGGAGAGACCCAGTACTTC; CDR3: CASSGSPGLAGGGETQYF
J: TRBJ2-1; V: TRBV9; D: .; size: few; DNA: TGTGCCAGCAGCGTAGGAGTCAATGAGCAGTTCTTC; CDR3: CASSVGVNEQFF
J: TRBJ2-1; V: TRBV11-2; D: .; size: .; DNA: TGTGCCAGCAGCTTAGACTCTCGGCGGAATTCCTACAATGAGCAGTTCTTC; CDR3: CASSLDSRRNSYNEQFF
J: TRBJ2-7; V: TRBV10-3; D: .; size: few; DNA: TGTGCCATCGGAGGGGACCCCAACGAGCAGTACTTC; CDR3: CAIGGDPNEQYF
J: TRBJ2-6; V: TRBV18; D: .; size: few; DNA: TGTGCCAGCTCTCAACTAGGCTCTGGGGCCAACGTCCTGACTTTC; CDR3: CASSQLGSGANVLTF
J: TRBJ1-3; V: TRBV18; D: .; size: few; DNA: TGTGCCAGCTCACCGGCCCAGGGGATAAACACCATATATTTT; CDR3: CASSPAQGINTIYF
J: TRBJ2-7; V: TRBV5-1; D: .; size: many; DNA: TGCGCCAGCAGCTTGAACAGGGAGCAGTACTTC; CDR3: CASSLNREQYF
J: TRBJ2-7; V: TRBV19; D: TRBD2; size: .; DNA: TGTGCCAGTAGCCGACTAGCGGGGGGTTCCTACGAGCAGTACTTC; CDR3: CASSRLAGGSYEQYF
J: TRBJ1-6; V: TRBV27; D: TRBD1; size: .; DNA: TGTGCCAGCAGTATCGGGACAGGAGGATATTCACCCCTCCACTTT; CDR3: CASSIGTGGYSPLHF
J: TRBJ2-5; V: TRBV2; D: TRBD2; size: few; DNA: TGTGCCAGCAGCCCGGGACTACAAGAGACCCAGTACTTC; CDR3: CASSPGLQETQYF
J: TRBJ2-1; V: TRBV6-4; D: .; size: .; DNA: TGTGCCAGCACACGGGAAAATGAGCAGTTCTTC; CDR3: CASTRENEQFF